The 21 T cell receptor beta chains below come from one sample, sequenced in a study of Ad26.COV2.S vaccination and SARS-CoV-2 variants. Described treatment: about 20 received Ad26.COV2.S at low or high dose, single or two shots; a few received placebo; per-sample allocation not given. Following the first vaccine or placebo injection, samples were taken on day 63. Produced via immunoSEQ multiplex PCR; TCRdb's table is partial and in-frame only. The table records about 350,000 clones, roughly nine tenths of them present only once. Specimen: peripheral blood, collected in a trial of Ad26.COV2.S vaccine versus placebo. Receptor source: a person aged 18 to 65 who received the Ad26.COV2.S COVID-19 vaccine or a placebo.

The chain uses TRBV9 and TRBJ2-5; TRBD2 is a possible D gene (6 bases). CDR1 is SGDLS, CDR2 YYNGEE, per germline. V was pared by 4 bases and J by 2 bases, with 18 bases between. The CDR3 covers 16 residues. The CDR3 DNA reads TGTGCCAGCAGCCGCAACCCCCCCGGGACTCAAGAGACCCAGTACTTC. Its protein product is CASSRNPPGTQETQYF.

About this clone itself: One end of the junction varies from germline; a read error may be responsible. CDR3 in DNA: TGTGCTAGCAGCTTAGATCCGGTGGGACAGACCTCATCCGGGGAGCTGTTTTTT. Amino acid sequence: CASSLDPVGQTSSGELFF. This chain joins TRBV7-7 and TRBJ2-2; 7 bases are shared with TRBD1. Per germline, CDR1 SSHAT and CDR2 FNYEAQ (reference sequence). The CDR3 is 18 residues long. Combining the CDR3 with reference TRBV7-7 and TRBJ2-2 gives the whole variable domain GAGVSQSPRYKVTKRGQDVTLRCDPISSHATLYWYQQALGQGPEFLTYFNYEAQPDKSGLPSDRFSAERPEGSISTLTIQRTEQRDSAMYRCASSLDPVGQTSSGELFFGEGSRLTVL.

This chain uses TRBV5-4 with TRBJ2-5; 11 nucleotides align to TRBD2. The J segment lost 4 bases and the V segment lost 3 bases, leaving 5 bases of the junction unmatched. This CDR3 region has 15 residues. Germline V lookup: CDR1 SGHNT, CDR2 YYREEE (reference sequence). Here the CDR3 DNA reads TGTGCCAGCAGCTCTCCTAGCGGGGGGTTAGAGACCCAGTACTTC. Translating it yields CASSSPSGGLETQYF.

J is TRBJ1-4 and V is TRBV7-2; 7 bases line up with TRBD1. The CDR3 length is 14 residues. Trimming removed 4 bases from V and 8 bases from J; junction bases left unmatched: 7. Germline V CDR1 and CDR2: SGHTA, FQGNSA. CDR3 in amino acids: CASSSQGNGEKLFF. In nucleotides, the CDR3 is TGTGCCAGCAGCTCACAGGGGAATGGCGAAAAACTGTTTTTT.

This chain joins TRBV30 and TRBJ2-7, with TRBD2 identical over 9 bases. The CDR3 is 15 residues long. After removal of 7 bases from V and 5 bases from J, the junction contained 15 bases not matched to a gene. CDR1 GTSNPN and CDR2 SVGIG come from the germline V gene (reference sequence). Here the CDR3 reads CASALSLAGKNEQYF. The CDR3 DNA sequence: TGTGCCTCCGCGTTGAGTCTAGCGGGGAAGAACGAGCAGTACTTC.

The V gene is TRBV7-3, the J gene TRBJ2-2, with 11 bases lining up with TRBD2. After removal of 7 bases from V and 0 bases from J, the junction contained 13 bases not matched to a gene. CDR3 length: 19 residues. CDR1 is SGHTA, CDR2 FQGTGA, per germline. The CDR3 DNA follows: TGTGCCAGCACCCCCAGAGGTAGCGGGGGGGCCGCGAACACCGGGGAGCTGTTTTTT. Translating gives CASTPRGSGGAANTGELFF. Drawing the rest from reference TRBV7-3 and TRBJ2-2, the complete variable domain is GAGVSQTPSNKVTEKGKYVELRCDPISGHTALYWYRQSLGQGPEFLIYFQGTGAADDSGLPNDRFFAVRPEGSVSTLKIQRTERGDSAVYLCASTPRGSGGAANTGELFFGEGSRLTVL.

The chain carries TRBV9 and TRBJ1-6, with 7 bases fitting TRBD1. Germline-derived CDR1 and CDR2 are SGDLS and YYNGEE. This CDR3 spans 21 amino acids. V lost 2 bases, J lost 0 bases, and 17 bases stayed unmatched. CDR3 protein: CASSVTGGGTVRSSYNSPLHF. As DNA, the CDR3 is TGTGCCAGCAGCGTGACCGGAGGGGGGACAGTCAGGAGCTCCTATAATTCACCCCTCCACTTT.

This clone was counted once. The CDR3 spells CSSGRGDSAGDTDTQYF. In DNA, the CDR3 is TGCAGCTCCGGACGGGGCGATTCGGCGGGGGACACAGATACGCAGTATTTT. The rearrangement links TRBV29-1 to TRBJ2-3, with 7 bases matching TRBD2. The CDR3 has 17 amino acids. The V gene's germline CDR1 is SQVTM and CDR2 ANQGSEA. The trim removed 8 bases at V and 2 bases at J, leaving 19 bases unmatched.

The CDR3 is CASSYRAADTQYF. CDR3 nucleotides: TGTGCCAGCAGTTACAGGGCGGCAGATACGCAGTATTTT. The J gene is TRBJ2-3, the V gene TRBV6-6; D is ambiguous. This CDR3 comprises 13 residues. Trimming left V 2 bases short and J 4 bases short, with 7 bases between. Germline V gene data show CDR1 as MNHNY and CDR2 as SVGAGI (reference sequence).

This chain connects TRBV29-1 to TRBJ2-7, with D possibly being TRBD2 (6 bases). Germline CDR1 is SQVTM and CDR2 is ANQGSEA. Trimming took off 6 bases at V and 1 base at J, with 16 bases between the two ends. This CDR3 comprises 14 residues. CDR3 sequence: CSVRVGAGSYEQYF. The DNA of the CDR3 is TGCAGCGTGCGGGTTGGGGCGGGGTCCTACGAGCAGTACTTC.

The chain joins TRBV6-5 to TRBJ1-3, with D perhaps TRBD1 (6 bases). The CDR3 extends over 14 amino acids. Germline assignment: CDR1 MNHEY and CDR2 SVGAGI. Deletions cut 6 bases from V and 13 bases from J, with 22 bases between. The CDR3, as DNA: TGTGCCAGCAGGCTACAGGGAGGCCTTAACTCAATATATTTT. Its protein is CASRLQGGLNSIYF.

The chain joins TRBV30 to TRBJ1-3, with D unclear. From germline, CDR1 is GTSNPN and CDR2 SVGIG (reference sequence). The CDR3 sequence is 12 residues long. V was shortened by 3 bases and J by 4 bases, with 7 bases between the two germline ends. In DNA form, the CDR3 reads TGTGCCTGGAGAATCGGGGGAAACACCATATATTTT. Its protein is CAWRIGGNTIYF.

The chain has TRBV18 and TRBJ2-5; tentatively, D is TRBD1 (6 bases). V was trimmed by 3 bases and J by 5 bases, leaving 10 bases between them. CDR1 and CDR2 from the germline V gene are KGHSH and LQKENI. This CDR3 has 13 amino acids. This CDR3 reads CASSPGQDETQYF. CDR3 DNA: TGTGCCAGCTCACCGGGACAAGACGAGACCCAGTACTTC.

In its sample, this clone was seen once. The chain employs TRBV27 and TRBJ2-7, with 8 nucleotides matching TRBD1. Germline V gives CDR1 MNHEY, CDR2 SMNVEV (reference sequence). This CDR3 is built from 14 residues. Trimming cost V 4 bases and J 3 bases; bases outside gene matches: 5. CDR3 sequence: CASSSGTGDYEQYF. CDR3 coding DNA: TGTGCCAGCAGTTCTGGGACAGGTGACTACGAGCAGTACTTC.

J is TRBJ2-5 and V is TRBV27, with D possibly TRBD2 on 6 matching bases. Germline V gene sequence: CDR1 MNHEY, CDR2 SMNVEV (reference sequence). This CDR3 is built from 15 residues. V gave up 6 bases and J gave up 5 bases, with 19 bases separating them. In nucleotides, the CDR3 is TGTGCCAGCAGGGACGGGAGTCCAGTGGGGGAGACCCAGTACTTC. This translates into CASRDGSPVGETQYF.

The gene calls are TRBV5-6 and TRBJ2-5; tentatively, D is TRBD1 (6 bases). The germline V gene has CDR1 SGHDT and CDR2 YYEEEE. There are 16 residues in the CDR3. Trimming took 2 bases from V and 6 from J, leaving 20 bases between them. DNA for the CDR3: TGTGCCAGCAGCTTTGGACCCGAGACGCAGGGGCAGACCCAGTACTTC. The encoded protein is CASSFGPETQGQTQYF.

The chain couples TRBV19 to TRBJ1-5; unclear D gene. The germline CDR1 and CDR2 sequences are LNHDA and SQIVND (reference sequence). The V and J ends lost 5 bases and 5 bases respectively, with 10 bases between them. This CDR3 has 13 residues. The CDR3 loop is CASSPRSYQPQHF. Here the CDR3 DNA reads TGTGCCAGTAGTCCAAGGTCGTATCAGCCCCAGCATTTT.

The V and J genes are TRBV7-3 and TRBJ2-3; 10 nucleotides line up with TRBD2. The CDR3 has 20 amino acids. V lost 5 bases, J lost 0 bases, and 17 bases stayed unmatched. CDR1 and CDR2 (germline): SGHTA, FQGTGA. CDR3 DNA: TGTGCCAGCAGCCCAGGCTCGATCCTTATAGCGGGGGGAAGCACAGATACGCAGTATTTT. Protein product: CASSPGSILIAGGSTDTQYF.

This clone has only a few counts. The chain recombines TRBV5-4 with TRBJ2-5; TRBD2 matches 8 bases. The CDR3 totals 15 residues. The trim removed 4 bases at V and 2 bases at J, leaving 7 bases unmatched. CDR1 and CDR2 from the germline V gene are SGHNT and YYREEE (reference sequence). CDR3 in amino acids: CASSTGGTPQETQYF. The CDR3 nucleotides read TGTGCCAGCAGCACGGGAGGGACACCTCAAGAGACCCAGTACTTC.

This sequence joins TRBV5-4 and TRBJ1-1; possible D gene TRBD1, 5 bases. Germline loops: CDR1 SGHNT, CDR2 YYREEE (reference sequence). The CDR3 is 15 residues long. Trimming took 1 base from V and 7 from J, leaving 17 bases between them. CDR3 in amino acids: CASSLPVGDAVEAFF. The CDR3 coding sequence is TGTGCCAGCAGCTTGCCCGTGGGGGACGCCGTTGAAGCTTTCTTT. The full variable domain, rest sourced from reference TRBV5-4 and TRBJ1-1, is ETGVTQSPTHLIKTRGQQVTLRCSSQSGHNTVSWYQQALGQGPQFIFQYYREEENGRGNFPPRFSGLQFPNYSSELNVNALELDDSALYLCASSLPVGDAVEAFFGQGTRLTVV.

The J gene is TRBJ1-1, the V gene TRBV7-6, with D possibly matching TRBD1 (6 bases). This CDR3 is 15 amino acids long. Trimming left V 2 bases short and J 1 base short, with 11 bases between. The germline gives CDR1 SGHVS, CDR2 FNYEAQ. The CDR3 nucleotides read TGTGCCAGCAGCTTATTAGGGGGGAAGAACACTGAAGCTTTCTTT. It is translated as CASSLLGGKNTEAFF.